These 28 T cell receptor beta chains were all obtained from the same sample, sequenced in a study of blood T cells in healthy people across ages. With a J-beta primer mix and a sample-barcoded 5' primer, a second PCR ran roughly 6 to 11 cycles. TCRdb reanalysed the 5' RACE reads using MiXCR and keeps one entry per CDR3 protein. This table holds more than 600,000 distinct CDR3 sequences, 25% found once. This sample was shared with a second study, whose subject was T cells of mothers and their children.

Specimen: blood. The receptors shown here come from a boy aged 5-17 years in good health.

The rearrangement joins TRBV7-2 to TRBJ1-5, with 11 bases matching TRBD1. V lost 0 bases and J lost 7; bases outside the gene matches: 8. There are 17 residues in the CDR3. Germline V gene data show CDR1 as SGHTA and CDR2 as FQGNSA. The DNA for the CDR3 is TGTGCCAGCAGCTTAGCCCCGGCGGGACAGGGGGAGCAGCCCCAGCATTTT. Amino acids: CASSLAPAGQGEQPQHF.

In nucleotides, the CDR3 is TGTGCCAGCAGCTTAGGTAACACCGGCTACACCTTC. Its protein product is CASSLGNTGYTF. This sequence joins TRBV7-2 and TRBJ1-2; no definite D call. CDR1 and CDR2 (germline): SGHTA, FQGNSA. V dropped 1 base and J dropped 8 bases, with 8 bases sitting between them. The CDR3 covers 12 residues.

This chain links TRBV7-2 with TRBJ1-2; the D gene is possibly TRBD1 (6 bases). Germline assignment: CDR1 SGHTA and CDR2 FQGNSA. The CDR3 has 13 amino acids. The V and J ends lost 8 bases and 2 bases respectively, with 12 bases between them. CDR3 sequence (DNA): TGTGCCAGCGGAGATGGACAGAACTATGGCTACACCTTC. This sequence encodes CASGDGQNYGYTF.

The CDR3 DNA follows: TGTGCCAGCAGCCAAGGGAGTTCGGGAACCTACGAGCAGTACTTC. Its protein product is CASSQGSSGTYEQYF. The J gene is TRBJ2-7, the V gene TRBV4-2; weak D call: TRBD2 (5 bases). With 1 base removed from V and 2 bases from J, the gap between germline ends came to 12 bases. From germline, CDR1 is LGHNA and CDR2 YNFKEQ. The CDR3 is 15 residues long.

V is TRBV29-1 and J is TRBJ1-2; perhaps TRBD1 as D (5 bases). CDR1 is SQVTM and CDR2 is ANQGSEA in the germline V gene. The V and J ends lost 6 bases and 4 bases respectively, with 15 bases between them. CDR3 length: 13 residues. CDR3 sequence (DNA): TGCAGCGTCGACGGACACGGCAGCTATGGCTACACCTTC. Translated, it gives CSVDGHGSYGYTF.

This clonotype was seen a few times. The rearrangement links TRBV7-8 to TRBJ2-3; 7 bases map to TRBD2. J gave up 6 bases and V 5 bases, and 11 bases lay outside the gene matches. The CDR3 runs to 15 residues. The germline gives CDR1 SGHVS, CDR2 FQNEAQ. The CDR3 loop reads CASSARASGGDTQYF. CDR3 coding DNA: TGTGCCAGCAGCGCCCGGGCTAGCGGAGGGGATACGCAGTATTTT.

The rearrangement joins TRBV5-1 to TRBJ1-4, with TRBD1 as a possible D gene (6 bases). The CDR3 sequence is 17 residues long. Trimming stripped 4 bases from V and 6 bases from J, with 22 bases between. In germline, CDR1 is SGHRS, CDR2 YFSETQ. The CDR3 DNA reads as TGCGCCAGCAGCCCGGGGTGGTTAAGACAGGAGGATGAAAAACTGTTTTTT. Translated: CASSPGWLRQEDEKLFF.

This clonotype was counted a few times. This chain uses TRBV7-8 with TRBJ2-5; TRBD2 matches 8 bases. Germline loops: CDR1 SGHVS, CDR2 FQNEAQ. The CDR3 consists of 15 residues. The V and J ends lost 5 bases and 2 bases, in that order; junction bases with no gene match: 7. Here the CDR3 reads CASSHPGLGQETQYF. The CDR3 bases are TGTGCCAGCAGCCATCCGGGACTAGGGCAAGAGACCCAGTACTTC.

The V gene is TRBV6-1, the J gene TRBJ1-4; 7 bases align to TRBD1. V was pared by 5 bases and J by 12 bases, with 3 bases of the junction left unmatched. CDR1 and CDR2 from the germline V gene are MNHNS and SASEGT. The CDR3 loop spans 11 amino acids. CDR3 bases: TGTGCCAGCAGTAACAGGGGACAACTGTTTTTT. Amino acid sequence: CASSNRGQLFF.

This clonotype was seen a handful of times. The V gene is TRBV7-2, the J gene TRBJ1-2; tentatively, D is TRBD1 (5 bases). The CDR3 extends over 15 amino acids. The V gene lost 7 bases and the J gene lost 6 bases, with 21 bases spanning the gap. CDR1 and CDR2 from the germline V gene are SGHTA and FQGNSA. For the CDR3, the DNA is TGTGCCAGCATTCATTGGGGCACTCGGTTCGATGGCTACACCTTC. Protein sequence: CASIHWGTRFDGYTF. The complete variable domain, with remaining parts taken from reference TRBV7-2 and TRBJ1-2, reads GAGVSQSPSNKVTEKGKDVELRCDPISGHTALYWYRQSLGQGLEFLIYFQGNSAPDKSGLPSDRFSAERTGGSVSTLTIQRTQQEDSAVYLCASIHWGTRFDGYTFGSGTRLTVV.

The chain recombines TRBV6-1 with TRBJ2-5, with D hard to call. Trimming cost V 6 bases and J 0 bases, with 8 bases left between them. CDR1 is MNHNS and CDR2 is SASEGT in the germline V gene. CDR3 length: 13 residues. This chain's CDR3 is CASRARYQETQYF. CDR3 in DNA: TGTGCCAGCAGGGCCAGGTACCAAGAGACCCAGTACTTC.

The rearrangement joins TRBV27 to TRBJ1-2; 7 positions agree with TRBD1. Germline V gives CDR1 MNHEY, CDR2 SMNVEV (reference sequence). The CDR3 spans 15 residues. V shed 5 bases and J 4 bases; nucleotides not matched to a gene: 10. CDR3 DNA sequence: TGTGCCAGCAGTGAATACAGGGGAGGTGGCTATGGCTACACCTTC. Translating gives CASSEYRGGGYGYTF.

The chain has TRBV29-1 and TRBJ2-7, with 7 bases identical to TRBD2. Trimming removed 0 bases from V and 2 bases from J; junction bases left unmatched: 7. Germline V gene data show CDR1 as SQVTM and CDR2 as ANQGSEA. The CDR3 has 15 residues. CDR3 DNA: TGCAGCGTTGAAGATCCCGCGGGAGCCACCTACGAGCAGTACTTC. It specifies CSVEDPAGATYEQYF.

This chain links TRBV7-3 with TRBJ2-2; possibly TRBD2 for D (6 bases). V lost 2 bases and J 1 base, leaving 14 bases between the germline ends. Germline V gene lookup returns CDR1 SGHTA and CDR2 FQGTGA. CDR3 length equals 17 residues. CDR3 region: CASSLSPGLQNTGELFF. The CDR3, as DNA: TGTGCCAGCAGCTTATCCCCGGGACTCCAGAACACCGGGGAGCTGTTTTTT.

The rearrangement uses TRBV7-3 and TRBJ2-2; TRBD2 matches 8 bases. CDR1 is SGHTA, CDR2 FQGTGA, per germline. The CDR3 contains 14 residues. V shed 5 bases and J 3 bases; nucleotides not matched to a gene: 2. The CDR3 loop is CASSVGRDTGELFF. The DNA of the CDR3 is TGTGCCAGCAGCGTCGGGAGGGACACCGGGGAGCTGTTTTTT.

This clonotype was recorded a few times. The rearrangement uses TRBV4-3 and TRBJ2-1; 14 bases are shared with TRBD2. The ends lost 5 bases at V and 5 bases at J; junction bases unmatched: 11. The CDR3 has 18 residues. Germline assignment: CDR1 LGHNA and CDR2 YSLEER. The DNA for the CDR3 is TGCGCCAGCAGCAAATCGACTAGCGGGGGGGTATGGAACAATGAGCAGTTCTTC. Translated, it gives CASSKSTSGGVWNNEQFF.

The gene calls are TRBV6-6 and TRBJ1-4; weak D call: TRBD1 (5 bases). V gave up 5 bases and J gave up 8 bases, with 15 bases separating them. This CDR3 comprises 14 residues. Germline loops: CDR1 MNHNY, CDR2 SVGAGI (reference sequence). The CDR3 protein is CASSPPGHGEKLFF. The CDR3 region has the DNA TGTGCCAGCAGTCCCCCGGGGCATGGGGAAAAACTGTTTTTT.

A few counts support this clonotype. This chain connects TRBV28 to TRBJ2-5, with a weak D call TRBD1 (5 bases). Trimming cost V 9 bases and J 2 bases, with 19 bases left between them. The CDR3 loop spans 15 amino acids. Germline CDR1 is MDHEN and CDR2 is SYDVKM. This CDR3 reads CASFPRGAQQETQYF. The CDR3 DNA reads as TGTGCCAGTTTCCCGCGTGGGGCGCAACAAGAGACCCAGTACTTC. Drawing the rest from reference TRBV28 and TRBJ2-5, the complete variable domain is DVKVTQSSRYLVKRTGEKVFLECVQDMDHENMFWYRQDPGLGLRLIYFSYDVKMKEKGDIPEGYSVSREKKERFSLILESASTNQTSMYLCASFPRGAQQETQYFGPGTRLLVL.

The chain recombines TRBV7-2 with TRBJ2-1; a weak D match, TRBD2 (5 bases). CDR3 length: 18 amino acids. Germline V gene lookup returns CDR1 SGHTA and CDR2 FQGNSA. Trimming left V 4 bases short and J 0 bases short, with 19 bases between. As DNA, the CDR3 is TGTGCCAGCAGCTACGGGAATAGCGCGGCGCACTCCTACAATGAGCAGTTCTTC. It codes for CASSYGNSAAHSYNEQFF.

This chain's CDR3 is CASSLSFSGNGAKNIQYF. The CDR3 DNA follows: TGTGCCAGCAGTTTATCGTTCAGCGGCAATGGGGCCAAAAACATTCAGTACTTC. This chain connects TRBV27 to TRBJ2-4, with a tentative D call TRBD2 (5 bases). Germline V gene lookup returns CDR1 MNHEY and CDR2 SMNVEV (reference sequence). This CDR3 contains 18 residues. V gave up 0 bases and J gave up 1 base, with 16 bases separating them.

This clonotype was detected a few times. This chain uses TRBV3-1 with TRBJ2-2; D is ambiguous. The germline gives CDR1 LGHDT, CDR2 YNNKEL (reference sequence). The ends were cut back, 5 bases at V and 7 bases at J, with 11 bases in the middle. The length of the CDR3 is 13 residues. Written as DNA, the CDR3 is TGTGCCAGCAGCTCACGAGGTATCGGGGAGCTGTTTTTT. Amino acids: CASSSRGIGELFF.

This clonotype was recorded once. The chain is built from TRBV20-1 and TRBJ2-5; D may be TRBD2 (6 bases). Trimming took off 4 bases at V and 4 bases at J, with 10 bases between the two ends. The CDR3 covers 12 residues. Germline V gives CDR1 DFQATT, CDR2 SNEGSKA (reference sequence). CDR3 region: CSAIWRGETQYF. CDR3 DNA: TGCAGTGCTATATGGCGGGGAGAGACCCAGTACTTC.

At least ten counts were recorded for this clonotype. The rearrangement links TRBV29-1 to TRBJ2-5; 12 nucleotides align to TRBD1. V lost 3 bases and J lost 5; bases outside the gene matches: 4. Germline V gene lookup returns CDR1 SQVTM and CDR2 ANQGSEA. The CDR3 totals 14 residues. In DNA, the CDR3 is TGCAGCGTTGATGGGACAGGGGGCGGCGAGACCCAGTACTTC. This sequence encodes CSVDGTGGGETQYF.

This clonotype was detected a few times. The V gene is TRBV7-8, the J gene TRBJ2-1; perhaps TRBD1 as D (6 bases). The length of the CDR3 is 14 residues. CDR1 is SGHVS and CDR2 is FQNEAQ in the germline V gene. V lost 5 bases and J 2 bases, leaving 10 bases between the germline ends. The CDR3 spells CASSPRDTYNEQFF. In nucleotides, the CDR3 is TGTGCCAGCAGCCCCCGGGACACCTACAATGAGCAGTTCTTC.

This clonotype has only a few counts. The V gene is TRBV6-1, the J gene TRBJ1-1, with 7 bases identical to TRBD1. The CDR3 totals 19 residues. Per germline, CDR1 MNHNS and CDR2 SASEGT. V lost 2 bases to trimming and J lost 3 bases; unmatched junction nucleotides: 18. As DNA, the CDR3 is TGTGCCAGCAGTGAAAGAACGCTGATAGGGGGCGCCGGGGACACTGAAGCTTTCTTT. This gives the protein CASSERTLIGGAGDTEAFF.

The CDR3 sequence: CSVAGTETSYEQYF. The CDR3 DNA is TGCAGCGTCGCCGGGACAGAGACCTCCTACGAGCAGTACTTC. The chain uses TRBV29-1 and TRBJ2-7, with TRBD1 identical over 7 bases. J was trimmed by 0 bases and V by 6 bases; bases with no gene match: 8. In germline, CDR1 is SQVTM, CDR2 ANQGSEA. The CDR3 is 14 residues long.

V usage is TRBV20-1 and J usage is TRBJ2-5; 10 positions agree with TRBD2. The end of the DNA fits TRBJ2-7 better, so the J call may be wrong. This CDR3 is built from 13 residues. CDR1 and CDR2 (germline): DFQATT, SNEGSKA (reference sequence). In DNA, the CDR3 is TGCAGTGCCCCCGGGACTAGCGCCTACGAGCAGTACTTC. Its translation: CSAPGTSAYEQYF.

This chain links TRBV12-5 with TRBJ1-1; D ambiguous. The V gene's germline CDR1 is LGHNT and CDR2 FRNRAP. The CDR3 contains 12 residues. Trimming took 1 base from V and 6 from J, leaving 6 bases between them. The CDR3 bases are TGTGCTAGTGGTTTGGGGGTATCTGAAGCTTTCTTT. Protein product: CASGLGVSEAFF.